A selection of T cell receptor beta chains follows, all from one sample in a study of cytomegalovirus exposure and HLA in healthy donors. The repertoire was sequenced with immunoSEQ multiplex PCR; TCRdb's copy has only in-frame clones and lacks some. This table has fewer than 150,000 clones, approximately 88% appearing once. The sequenced sample consisted of PBMCs. These receptors all stem from a man aged 18 to 30 in good health and CMV-seronegative. The CDR3 runs from the conserved cysteine through the conserved F or W. Each record gives: D gene, J gene, V gene, CDR3 protein, CDR3 DNA. D genes are given only for firm matches.

D gene: NA
J gene: TRBJ1-5
V gene: TRBV7-2
CDR3 protein: CASSTNRNQPQHF
CDR3 DNA: TGTGCCAGCAGCACGAACAGAAATCAGCCCCAGCATTTT

D gene: NA
J gene: TRBJ1-2
V gene: TRBV29-1
CDR3 protein: CSVVMGAGGYTF
CDR3 DNA: TGCAGCGTTGTTATGGGTGCAGGAGGCTACACCTTC

D gene: NA
J gene: TRBJ2-7
V gene: TRBV15
CDR3 protein: CATSRDVERDEQYF
CDR3 DNA: TGTGCCACCAGCAGAGATGTAGAACGTGACGAGCAGTACTTC

D gene: TRBD1
J gene: TRBJ1-4
V gene: TRBV28
CDR3 protein: CASTKELLSDRGSEKLFF
CDR3 DNA: TGTGCCAGCACTAAAGAACTGCTGAGCGACAGGGGAAGTGAAAAACTGTTTTTT

D gene: NA
J gene: TRBJ2-7
V gene: TRBV19
CDR3 protein: CASSINRVDNEQYF
CDR3 DNA: TGTGCCAGTAGTATTAACAGGGTGGATAACGAGCAGTACTTC

D gene: TRBD1
J gene: TRBJ1-5
V gene: TRBV19
CDR3 protein: CASSTTGGILPQHF
CDR3 DNA: TGTGCCAGTAGTACGACAGGGGGTATTCTGCCCCAGCATTTT

D gene: NA
J gene: TRBJ1-1
V gene: TRBV2
CDR3 protein: CASITAIGGGAAFF
CDR3 DNA: TGTGCCAGCATCACAGCCATCGGGGGAGGTGCGGCTTTCTTT

D gene: NA
J gene: TRBJ2-3
V gene: TRBV5-1
CDR3 protein: CASSLARITDTQYF
CDR3 DNA: TGCGCCAGCAGCTTGGCCAGGATCACAGATACGCAGTATTTT

D gene: TRBD1
J gene: TRBJ2-1
V gene: TRBV16
CDR3 protein: CASSRYLRTGSEGEQFF
CDR3 DNA: TGTGCCAGCAGCCGTTACCTAAGGACAGGGAGTGAGGGTGAGCAGTTCTTC

D gene: TRBD1
J gene: TRBJ1-3
V gene: TRBV7-2
CDR3 protein: CASSWDSVQFDTIYF
CDR3 DNA: TGTGCCAGCAGCTGGGACAGCGTACAGTTTGACACCATATATTTT

D gene: NA
J gene: TRBJ2-1
V gene: TRBV5-1
CDR3 protein: CASSLNAGITYNEQFF
CDR3 DNA: TGCGCCAGCAGCTTGAATGCAGGGATCACCTACAATGAGCAGTTCTTC